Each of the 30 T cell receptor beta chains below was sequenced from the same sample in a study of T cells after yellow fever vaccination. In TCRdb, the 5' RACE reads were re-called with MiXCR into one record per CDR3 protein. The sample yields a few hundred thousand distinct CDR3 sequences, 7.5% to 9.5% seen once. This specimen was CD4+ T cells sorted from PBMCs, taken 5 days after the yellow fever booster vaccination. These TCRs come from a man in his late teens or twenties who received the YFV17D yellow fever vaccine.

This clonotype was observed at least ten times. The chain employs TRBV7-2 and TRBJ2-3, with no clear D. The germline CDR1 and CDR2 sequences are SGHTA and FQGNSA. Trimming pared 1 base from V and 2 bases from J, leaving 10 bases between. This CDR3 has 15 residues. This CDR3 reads CASSLGKAFTDTQYF. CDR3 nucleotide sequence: TGTGCCAGCAGCTTAGGGAAGGCGTTCACAGATACGCAGTATTTT.

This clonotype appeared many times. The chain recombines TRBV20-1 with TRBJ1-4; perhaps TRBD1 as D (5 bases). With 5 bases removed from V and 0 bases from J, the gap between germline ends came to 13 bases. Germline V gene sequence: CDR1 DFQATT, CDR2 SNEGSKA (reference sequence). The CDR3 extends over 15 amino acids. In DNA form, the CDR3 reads TGCAGTGCTGCGCCCCCGACAGCAACTAATGAAAAACTGTTTTTT. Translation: CSAAPPTATNEKLFF.

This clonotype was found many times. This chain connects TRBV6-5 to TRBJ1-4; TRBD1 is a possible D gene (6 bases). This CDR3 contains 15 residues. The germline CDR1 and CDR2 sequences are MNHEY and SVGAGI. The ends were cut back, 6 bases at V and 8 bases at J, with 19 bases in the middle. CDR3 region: CASRGTGTGKEKLFF. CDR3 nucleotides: TGTGCCAGCAGAGGTACAGGGACTGGGAAGGAAAAACTGTTTTTT.

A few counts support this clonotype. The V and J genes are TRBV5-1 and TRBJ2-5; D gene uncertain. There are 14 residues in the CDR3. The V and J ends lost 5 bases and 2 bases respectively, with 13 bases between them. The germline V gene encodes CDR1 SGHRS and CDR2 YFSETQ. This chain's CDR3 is CASSLRVLQETQYF. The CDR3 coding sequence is TGCGCCAGCAGTCTGAGAGTTCTGCAAGAGACCCAGTACTTC.

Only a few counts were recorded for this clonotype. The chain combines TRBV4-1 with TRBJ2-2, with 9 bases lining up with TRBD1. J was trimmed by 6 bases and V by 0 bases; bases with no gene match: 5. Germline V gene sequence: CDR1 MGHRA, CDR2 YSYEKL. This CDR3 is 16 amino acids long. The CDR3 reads CASSQDNRGRPGELFF. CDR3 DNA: TGCGCCAGCAGCCAAGATAACAGGGGGCGGCCCGGGGAGCTGTTTTTT.

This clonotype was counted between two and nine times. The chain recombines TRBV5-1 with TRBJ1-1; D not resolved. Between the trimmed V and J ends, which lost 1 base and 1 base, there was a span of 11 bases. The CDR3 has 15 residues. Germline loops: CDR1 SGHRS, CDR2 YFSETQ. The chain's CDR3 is CASSLLSPPNTEAFF. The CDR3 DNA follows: TGCGCCAGCAGCTTGTTGTCCCCGCCGAACACTGAAGCTTTCTTT. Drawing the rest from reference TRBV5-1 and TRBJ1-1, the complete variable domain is KAGVTQTPRYLIKTRGQQVTLSCSPISGHRSVSWYQQTPGQGLQFLFEYFSETQRNKGNFPGRFSGRQFSNSRSEMNVSTLELGDSALYLCASSLLSPPNTEAFFGQGTRLTVV.

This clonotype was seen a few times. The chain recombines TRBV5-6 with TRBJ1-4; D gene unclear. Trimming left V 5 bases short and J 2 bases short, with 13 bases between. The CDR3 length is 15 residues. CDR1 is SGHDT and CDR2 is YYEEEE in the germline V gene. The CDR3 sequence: CASRMTGVTNEKLFF. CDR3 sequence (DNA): TGTGCCAGCAGGATGACCGGAGTGACTAATGAAAAACTGTTTTTT.

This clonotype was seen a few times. The CDR3 nucleotides read TGCAGCGTAGCTCGGGACAGGGGGGGATCCACCTTC. Protein product: CSVARDRGGSTF. The J gene is TRBJ1-2, the V gene TRBV29-1, with 11 bases identical to TRBD1. The CDR3 spans 12 residues. V trimming: 6 bases; J trimming: 13 bases; junction bases outside the gene matches: 10. Per germline, CDR1 SQVTM and CDR2 ANQGSEA.

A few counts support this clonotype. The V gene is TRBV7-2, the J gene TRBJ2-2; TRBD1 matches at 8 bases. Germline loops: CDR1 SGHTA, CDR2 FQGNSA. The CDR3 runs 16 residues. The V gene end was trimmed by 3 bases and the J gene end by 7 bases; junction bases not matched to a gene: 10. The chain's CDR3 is CASSFGQGGVHGELFF. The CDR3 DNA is TGTGCCAGCAGCTTTGGACAGGGTGGGGTTCACGGGGAGCTGTTTTTT.

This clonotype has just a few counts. This chain's CDR3 is CASSLGWVGEKLFF. In DNA, the CDR3 is TGTGCCAGCAGCTTAGGCTGGGTAGGAGAAAAACTGTTTTTT. The chain combines TRBV7-9 with TRBJ1-4; no clear D. This CDR3 comprises 14 residues. Germline CDR1 is SEHNR and CDR2 is FQNEAQ (reference sequence). The V end lost 1 base, the J end lost 8 bases, and 11 bases lay between the germline ends.

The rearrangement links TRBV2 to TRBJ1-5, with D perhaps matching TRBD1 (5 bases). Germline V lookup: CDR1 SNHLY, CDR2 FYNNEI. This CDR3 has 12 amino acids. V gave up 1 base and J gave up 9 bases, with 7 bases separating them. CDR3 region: CASSEGGRPQHF. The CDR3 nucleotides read TGTGCCAGCAGTGAAGGGGGGAGGCCCCAGCATTTT.

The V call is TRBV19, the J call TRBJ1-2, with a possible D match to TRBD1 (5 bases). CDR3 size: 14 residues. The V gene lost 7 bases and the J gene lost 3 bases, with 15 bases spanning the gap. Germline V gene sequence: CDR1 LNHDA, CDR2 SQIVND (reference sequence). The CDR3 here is CASTVTQGYYGYTF. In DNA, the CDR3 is TGTGCCAGTACCGTAACCCAGGGTTACTATGGCTACACCTTC.

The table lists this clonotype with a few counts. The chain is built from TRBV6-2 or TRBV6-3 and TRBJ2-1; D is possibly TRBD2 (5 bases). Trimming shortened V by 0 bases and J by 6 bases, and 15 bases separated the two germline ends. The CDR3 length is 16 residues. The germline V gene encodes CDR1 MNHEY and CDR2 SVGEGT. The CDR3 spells CASSYSAGPLVNEQFF. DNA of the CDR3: TGTGCCAGCAGTTACTCTGCGGGCCCCCTGGTCAATGAGCAGTTCTTC.

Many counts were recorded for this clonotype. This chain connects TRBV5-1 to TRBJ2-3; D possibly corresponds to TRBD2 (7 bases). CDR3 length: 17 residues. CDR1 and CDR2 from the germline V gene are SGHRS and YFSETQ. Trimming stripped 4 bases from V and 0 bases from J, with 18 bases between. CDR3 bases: TGCGCCAGCAGCCCTACAGGGCGGGGGACTAGCACAGATACGCAGTATTTT. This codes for CASSPTGRGTSTDTQYF.

The CDR3 loop reads CASRKSPPSGGYTDTQYF. The CDR3 coding sequence is TGTGCCAGCAGGAAATCGCCCCCTAGCGGGGGATACACAGATACGCAGTATTTT. The chain employs TRBV2 and TRBJ2-3; 10 bases agree with TRBD2. Germline V gene sequence: CDR1 SNHLY, CDR2 FYNNEI. The CDR3 has 18 residues. V dropped 6 bases and J dropped 2; count of bases not matched to a gene: 14.

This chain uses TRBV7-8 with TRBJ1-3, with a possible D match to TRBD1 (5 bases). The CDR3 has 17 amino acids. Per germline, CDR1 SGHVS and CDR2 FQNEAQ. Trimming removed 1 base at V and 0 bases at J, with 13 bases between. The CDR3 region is CASSLDGQGVSGNTIYF. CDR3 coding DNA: TGTGCCAGCAGCTTAGACGGGCAGGGCGTCTCTGGAAACACCATATATTTT. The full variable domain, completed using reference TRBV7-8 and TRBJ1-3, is GAGVSQSPRYKVAKRGQDVALRCDPISGHVSLFWYQQALGQGPEFLTYFQNEAQLDKSGLPSDRFFAERPEGSVSTLKIQRTQQEDSAVYLCASSLDGQGVSGNTIYFGEGSWLTVV.

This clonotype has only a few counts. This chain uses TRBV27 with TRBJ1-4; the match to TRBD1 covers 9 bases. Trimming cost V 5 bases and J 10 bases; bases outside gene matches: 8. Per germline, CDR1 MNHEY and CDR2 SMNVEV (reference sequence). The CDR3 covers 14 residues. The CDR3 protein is CASSPQGASGKLFF. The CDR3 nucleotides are TGTGCCAGCAGTCCACAGGGGGCTAGCGGAAAACTGTTTTTT.

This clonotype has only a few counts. The CDR3 DNA reads TGTGCCAGCAGCTGGGGGGGCCTGGCAGATACGCAGTATTTT. It translates to CASSWGGLADTQYF. This chain connects TRBV6-2 or TRBV6-3 to TRBJ2-3, with D perhaps matching TRBD2 (7 bases). The CDR3 is 14 residues long. V was cut by 6 bases and J by 4 bases, with 14 bases left in between. The germline V gene encodes CDR1 MNHEY and CDR2 SVGEGT.

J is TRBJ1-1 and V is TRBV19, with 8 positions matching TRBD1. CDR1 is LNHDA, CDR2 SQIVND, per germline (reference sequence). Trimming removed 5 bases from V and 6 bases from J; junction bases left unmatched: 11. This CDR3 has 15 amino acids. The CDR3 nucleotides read TGTGCCAGTAGTCCCGACAGGGGCCTAAACGCTGAAGCTTTCTTT. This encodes CASSPDRGLNAEAFF.

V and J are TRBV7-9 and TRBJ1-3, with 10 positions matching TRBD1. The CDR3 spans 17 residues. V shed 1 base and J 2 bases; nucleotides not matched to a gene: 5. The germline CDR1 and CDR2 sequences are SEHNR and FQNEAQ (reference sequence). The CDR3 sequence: CASSLGPGQGAGNTIYF. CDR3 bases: TGTGCCAGCAGCTTAGGTCCTGGACAGGGGGCTGGAAACACCATATATTTT.

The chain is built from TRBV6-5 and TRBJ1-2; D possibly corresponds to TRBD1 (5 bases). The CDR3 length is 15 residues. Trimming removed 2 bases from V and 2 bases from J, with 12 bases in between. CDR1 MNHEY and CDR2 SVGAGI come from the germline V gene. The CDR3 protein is CASSYGDSSNYGYTF. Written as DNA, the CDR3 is TGTGCCAGCAGTTACGGAGACAGCTCGAACTATGGCTACACCTTC.

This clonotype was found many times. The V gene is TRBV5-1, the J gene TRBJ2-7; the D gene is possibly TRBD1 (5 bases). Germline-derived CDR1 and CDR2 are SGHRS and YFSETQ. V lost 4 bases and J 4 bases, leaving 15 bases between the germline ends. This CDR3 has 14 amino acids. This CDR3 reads CASSKGSGAYEQYF. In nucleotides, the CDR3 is TGCGCCAGCAGCAAGGGCAGTGGGGCTTACGAGCAGTACTTC.

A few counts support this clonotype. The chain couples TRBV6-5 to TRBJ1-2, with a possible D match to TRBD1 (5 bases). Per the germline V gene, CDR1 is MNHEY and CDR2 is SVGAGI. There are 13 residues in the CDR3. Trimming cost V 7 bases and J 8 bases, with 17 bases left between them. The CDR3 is CASKRGRVGGYTF. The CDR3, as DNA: TGTGCCAGCAAGCGCGGCAGGGTGGGAGGCTACACCTTC.

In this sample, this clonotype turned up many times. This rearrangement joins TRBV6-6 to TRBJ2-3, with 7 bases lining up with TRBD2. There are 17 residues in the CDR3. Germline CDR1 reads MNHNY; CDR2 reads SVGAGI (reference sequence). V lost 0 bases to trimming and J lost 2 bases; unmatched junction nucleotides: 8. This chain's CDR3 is CASSYSRLAVNTDTQYF. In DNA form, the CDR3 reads TGTGCCAGCAGTTACTCTAGGCTAGCGGTTAACACAGATACGCAGTATTTT.

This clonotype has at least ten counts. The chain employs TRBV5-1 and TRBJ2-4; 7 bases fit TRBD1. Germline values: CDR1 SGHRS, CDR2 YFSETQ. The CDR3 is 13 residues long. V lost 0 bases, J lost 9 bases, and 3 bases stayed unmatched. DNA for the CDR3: TGCGCCAGCAGCTTGGAAGCAGGGGGCATTCAGTACTTC. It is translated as CASSLEAGGIQYF.

DNA for the CDR3: TGTGCCAGCAGGGATACAGGGGGCAACACTGAAGCTTTCTTT. Amino acids: CASRDTGGNTEAFF. This rearrangement joins TRBV6-6 to TRBJ1-1; TRBD1 aligns across 9 bases. This CDR3 is built from 14 residues. Germline V CDR1 and CDR2: MNHNY, SVGAGI (reference sequence). The ends lost 6 bases at V and 2 bases at J; junction bases unmatched: 4.

The CDR3, as DNA: TGTGCCAGCAGCGTATCGGTCAACTATAATTCACCCCTCCACTTT. It translates to CASSVSVNYNSPLHF. The chain couples TRBV9 to TRBJ1-6, with D hard to call. Per the germline V gene, CDR1 is SGDLS and CDR2 is YYNGEE. CDR3 length equals 15 residues. The V and J ends lost 1 base and 3 bases respectively, with 8 bases between them.

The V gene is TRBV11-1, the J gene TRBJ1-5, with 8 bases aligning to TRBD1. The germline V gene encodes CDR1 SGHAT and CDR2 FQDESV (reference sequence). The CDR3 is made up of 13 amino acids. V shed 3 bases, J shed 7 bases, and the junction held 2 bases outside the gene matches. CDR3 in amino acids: CASSLGQAQPQHF. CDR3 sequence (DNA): TGTGCCAGCAGCTTGGGACAGGCCCAGCCCCAGCATTTT. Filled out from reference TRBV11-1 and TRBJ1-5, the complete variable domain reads EAEVAQSPRYKITEKSQAVAFWCDPISGHATLYWYRQILGQGPELLVQFQDESVVDDSQLPKDRFSAERLKGVDSTLKIQPAELGDSAMYLCASSLGQAQPQHFGDGTRLSIL.

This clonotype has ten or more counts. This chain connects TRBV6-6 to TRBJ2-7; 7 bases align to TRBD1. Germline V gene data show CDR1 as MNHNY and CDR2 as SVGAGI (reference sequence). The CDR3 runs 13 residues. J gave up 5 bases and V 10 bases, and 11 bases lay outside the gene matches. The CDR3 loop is CATKGAGAHEQYF. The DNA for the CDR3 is TGTGCCACCAAGGGGGCAGGGGCACACGAGCAGTACTTC.

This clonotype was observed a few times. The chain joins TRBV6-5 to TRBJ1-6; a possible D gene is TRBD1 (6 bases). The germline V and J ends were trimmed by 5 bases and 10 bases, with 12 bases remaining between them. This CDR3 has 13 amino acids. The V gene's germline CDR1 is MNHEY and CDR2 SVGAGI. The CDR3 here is CASSRRQESPLHF. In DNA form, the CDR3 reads TGTGCCAGCAGTCGACGACAGGAGTCACCCCTCCACTTT.